The clone carrying this T cell receptor beta chain was seen more than once but under ten times. What it binds is not known. The sample belongs to a study of identical twins. V dropped 4 bases and J dropped 6 bases, with 7 bases sitting between them. The germline V gene has CDR1 SNHLY and CDR2 FYNNEI. CDR3 size: 11 residues. TCRdb reanalysed the 5' RACE reads using MiXCR and keeps one entry per CDR3 protein. The sample includes 1.5 million to 2 million distinct CDR3 sequences, less than 40% seen only once; the top ten take about 0.3%. Study findings and constraints: Invariant T cells like MAIT and iNKT could partly confound the zero-insertion analyses. Modelling underestimated the level of out-of-frame TCR alpha sharing observed in monozygotic twins.

The specimen was cord blood. The sequence came from a newborn girl in good health. The rearrangement uses TRBV2 and TRBJ2-7; the D is unclear. The CDR3 DNA reads TGTGCCAGCAGTGTACTCCTCGAGCAGTACTTC. It codes for CASSVLLEQYF.